This T cell receptor (beta chain) was sequenced in a study of T cells after somatic rescue of genetic block. Germline values: CDR1 LNHDA, CDR2 SQIVND (reference sequence). The CDR3 is made up of 14 amino acids. The V and J ends lost 0 bases and 5 bases respectively, with 10 bases between them. Some clones are missing from TCRdb's copy, which holds only in-frame ones; the method was immunoSEQ multiplex PCR. The sample lists some 74,000 clones, more than 75% seen once, with approximately 2.7% in the top ten. This TCR was recovered from a man aged 25-45 years. Sequenced input: peripheral blood mononuclear cells (PBMCs). V and J are TRBV19 and TRBJ1-2, with D unresolved. The CDR3 sequence is CASSIDYTGYGYTF. CDR3 bases: TGTGCCAGTAGTATAGATTATACGGGATATGGCTACACCTTC.